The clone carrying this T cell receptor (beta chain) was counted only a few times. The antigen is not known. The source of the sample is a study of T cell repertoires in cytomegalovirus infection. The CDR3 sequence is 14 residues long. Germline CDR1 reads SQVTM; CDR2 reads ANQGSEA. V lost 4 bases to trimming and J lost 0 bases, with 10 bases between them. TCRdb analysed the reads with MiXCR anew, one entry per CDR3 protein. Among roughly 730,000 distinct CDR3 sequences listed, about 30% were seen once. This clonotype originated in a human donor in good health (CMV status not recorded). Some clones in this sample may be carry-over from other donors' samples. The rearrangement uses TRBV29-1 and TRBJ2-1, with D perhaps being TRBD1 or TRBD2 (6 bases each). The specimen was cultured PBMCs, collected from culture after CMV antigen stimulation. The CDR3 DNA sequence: TGCAGCGTTGGGGGGGCAAGCTCCTACAATGAGCAGTTCTTC. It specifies CSVGGASSYNEQFF.